Each of the 22 T cell receptor beta chains below was sequenced from the same sample in a study of blood T cell repertoires in acute mononucleosis. The study's findings and limits: Public beta motifs plus an AV5-AJ31 alpha motif appeared to drive GLC-BM selection.

As for time point: acute infectious mononucleosis, at clinical presentation within 2 weeks of symptom onset (visit 1). Measured with immunoSEQ multiplex PCR; TCRdb has only the in-frame clones, and not every one. The sample has under 3,000 clones; about 65% are singletons. Sequencing used EBV GLC epitope tetramer+ CD8+ T cells sorted from PBMCs, obtained during acute infectious mononucleosis. Subset indicated: CD8 T cells binding tetramer with EBV BMLF1 280-288 peptide (GLC-BM). These receptors all stem from a woman aged 18 to 35 with infectious mononucleosis caused by EBV.

In its sample, this clone was seen a few times. A read error likely explains this, since a far larger clone differs by one base. The chain recombines TRBV7-7 with TRBJ2-7, with TRBD1 matching 10 bases. The CDR3 consists of 15 residues. CDR1 and CDR2 (germline): SSHAT, FNYEAQ (reference sequence). CDR3 amino acids: CASSQGTGEGYEQYF. The CDR3 DNA sequence: TGTGCTAGCAGCCAGGGGACAGGGGAGGGCTACGAGCAGTACTTC. The whole variable domain, filled in from reference TRBV7-7 and TRBJ2-7, reads GAGVSQSPRYKVTKRGQDVTLRCDPISSHATLYWYQQALGQGPEFLTYFNYEAQPDKSGLPSDRFSAERPEGSISTLTIQRTEQRDSAMYRCASSQGTGEGYEQYFGPGTRLTVT.

This clone has a handful of counts. The chain recombines TRBV23-1 with TRBJ2-5; the D gene is possibly TRBD2 (6 bases). TRBV23-1 carries the ORF label, with uncertain function. The CDR3 is 17 residues long. Trimming shortened V by 4 bases and J by 4 bases, and 22 bases separated the two germline ends. The CDR3 sequence: CASSPSSRGVAAETQYF. The CDR3 DNA reads as TGCGCCAGCAGTCCGTCGTCGCGGGGTGTGGCTGCAGAGACCCAGTACTTC.

A word on this clone: A far larger clone is off by one base, so a read error is likely. The sample has other DNA sequences that encode this CDR3 too. This sequence joins TRBV14 and TRBJ2-5; 7 nucleotides agree with TRBD2. Germline V gives CDR1 SGHDN, CDR2 FVKESK. The CDR3 runs to 13 residues. The CDR3 coding sequence is TGTGCCAGCTGCCAATCGCCGGGGGGTACCCAGTACTTC. Translation gives CASCQSPGGTQYF.

In regard to this clone: The likely explanation is a read error, given a far larger clone one base away. The same CDR3 is also encoded by other DNA sequences in this sample. The CDR3 loop reads CSVEGAGPIYNEQFF. DNA for the CDR3: TGCAGCGTTGAAGGTGCGGGACCTATATACAATGAGCAGTTCTTC. The chain recombines TRBV29-1 with TRBJ2-1; possible D gene TRBD2, 6 bases. Trimming left V 1 base short and J 4 bases short, with 14 bases between. The CDR3 has 15 residues. Germline CDR1 reads SQVTM; CDR2 reads ANQGSEA.

This clone was seen many times. Distinct nucleotide sequences in the sample also encode this CDR3. The chain uses TRBV14 and TRBJ2-1; a possible D gene is TRBD1 (6 bases). This CDR3 comprises 13 residues. CDR1 and CDR2 from the germline V gene are SGHDN and FVKESK. The V gene lost 5 bases and the J gene lost 8 bases, with 13 bases spanning the gap. The CDR3 loop is CASSVAGGDEQFF. In nucleotides, the CDR3 is TGTGCCAGCAGCGTAGCTGGGGGCGATGAGCAGTTCTTC.

V usage is TRBV25-1 and J usage is TRBJ2-7; the match to TRBD2 covers 10 bases. This CDR3 is 16 amino acids long. CDR1 is MGHDK, CDR2 SYGVNS, per germline. V shed 6 bases and J 5 bases; nucleotides not matched to a gene: 13. CDR3 protein: CASSLAWVAGGNEQYF. The CDR3 coding sequence is TGTGCCAGCAGCTTAGCTTGGGTAGCGGGGGGAAACGAGCAGTACTTC.

V is TRBV14 and J is TRBJ2-7; 9 bases map to TRBD1. CDR3 length: 14 residues. J lost 2 bases, V lost 10 bases, and 9 bases had no gene match. Germline V lookup: CDR1 SGHDN, CDR2 FVKESK. The CDR3 coding sequence is TGTGCCATCAGTACGGACAGGGGTACCTACGAGCAGTACTTC. Its protein is CAISTDRGTYEQYF.

J is TRBJ2-3 and V is TRBV7-2; 7 bases fit TRBD2. With V trimmed by 11 bases and J by 5 bases, 7 bases remained unmatched. The CDR3 loop spans 12 amino acids. Looked up from germline, CDR1 is SGHTA and CDR2 is FQGNSA. The CDR3 DNA is TGTGCCGTGGGGGGGAGGCGAGATACGCAGTATTTT. It specifies CAVGGRRDTQYF.

With respect to this clone: This is likely an artifact of a read error, given a far larger clone one base away. This rearrangement joins TRBV9 to TRBJ2-1; D possibly matches TRBD1 or TRBD2 (5 bases each). The V end lost 9 bases, the J end lost 8 bases, and 15 bases lay between the germline ends. CDR1 SGDLS and CDR2 YYNGEE come from the germline V gene. The CDR3 contains 12 residues. The DNA for the CDR3 is TGTGCCAACGGGGATGGGGACGATGAGCAGTTCTTC. Its translation: CANGDGDDEQFF.

In the case of this clone: This is likely an artifact of a read error, given a far larger clone one base away. The CDR3 protein is CSVGSGVTNEKLFF. CDR3 DNA: TGCAGCGTTGGGTCCGGGGTAACTAATGAAAAACTGTTTTTT. The rearrangement links TRBV29-1 to TRBJ1-4; D is undetermined. The germline V and J ends were trimmed by 4 bases and 1 base, with 10 bases remaining between them. Germline loops: CDR1 SQVTM, CDR2 ANQGSEA. The CDR3 sequence is 14 residues long.

Of note for this clone: This likely came from a read error, as a far larger clone is one base away. The chain couples TRBV7-2 to TRBJ2-6, with no clear D. The ends were cut back, 7 bases at V and 0 bases at J, with 4 bases in the middle. The length of the CDR3 is 13 residues. Germline loops: CDR1 SGHTA, CDR2 FQGNSA. CDR3 sequence: CASTPSGANVLTF. The CDR3 DNA reads as TGTGCCAGCACCCCCTCTGGGGCCAACGTCCTGACTTTC.

This clone was seen once. It is unclear where the CDR3 begins or ends on the DNA, so no DNA is shown, and the CDR3 is as TCRdb lists it. The same CDR3 is also encoded by other DNA sequences in this sample. This chain connects TRBV29-1 to TRBJ1-4; the listed D gene, TRBD1, was not tested against the DNA. CDR1 and CDR2 from the germline V gene are SQVTM and ANQGSEA. The CDR3 comprises 14 residues, both ends counted. The chain's CDR3 is CSVGTGGTMKNCFF.

Comments on this clone: The DNA is left out, because the CDR3 cannot be placed on it with certainty; the CDR3 is given as TCRdb lists it. This chain connects TRBV4-3 to TRBJ1-4; the table names TRBD1, a call not compared with the DNA. Looked up from germline, CDR1 is LGHNA and CDR2 is YSLEER. From its first to its last residue, the CDR3 has 15 amino acids. The CDR3 reads CASSHRQGTNENCFF.

Only one count was recorded for this clone. For the CDR3, the DNA is TGTGCCAGCAGTTCGCCCCCCGGGGACAATGAGCAGTTCTTC. It codes for CASSSPPGDNEQFF. The gene calls are TRBV7-2 and TRBJ2-1, with D maybe TRBD2 (5 bases). There are 14 residues in the CDR3. Germline V gene sequence: CDR1 SGHTA, CDR2 FQGNSA. Trimming stripped 6 bases from V and 5 bases from J, with 14 bases between.

In the case of this clone: A read error is likely here: a far larger clone is one base away. Other DNA sequences in the same sample also yield this CDR3. The gene calls are TRBV14 and TRBJ2-5; 7 bases agree with TRBD2. The CDR3 covers 13 residues. Germline V gene data show CDR1 as SGHDN and CDR2 as FVKESK. Trimming removed 2 bases from V and 9 bases from J; junction bases left unmatched: 6. The CDR3 sequence: CASSQSPGGSQYF. The CDR3 DNA follows: TGTGCCAGCAGCCAATCGCCGGGGGGTTCCCAGTACTTC.

This clone was seen a few times. The chain links TRBV11-1 to TRBJ2-7; 10 nucleotides line up with TRBD2. The trim removed 0 bases at V and 5 bases at J, leaving 7 bases unmatched. Germline V lookup: CDR1 SGHAT, CDR2 FQDESV (reference sequence). The CDR3 has 16 amino acids. The CDR3 coding sequence is TGTGCCAGCAGCTTAGCTTGGGTAGCGGGGGGAAACGAGCAGTACTTC. Translating it yields CASSLAWVAGGNEQYF.

About this clone: One end of the junction fails to match germline, which may point to a read error. The chain links TRBV29-1 to TRBJ1-4; D uncertain. The CDR3 length is 14 residues. Germline V lookup: CDR1 SQVTM, CDR2 ANQGSEA. CDR3 sequence reads: CSVRSFPSNEILFF. CDR3 bases: TGCAGCGTTAGGAGTTTTCCATCTAATGAAATACTGTTTTTT.

The J gene is TRBJ2-2, the V gene TRBV6-4; D is undetermined. Germline lookup yields CDR1 MRHNA and CDR2 SNTAGT. CDR3 size: 13 residues. Trimming pared 6 bases from V and 7 bases from J, leaving 12 bases between. The CDR3 DNA follows: TGTGCCAGCAGCACCTTTTTAGGCGGGGAGCTGTTTTTT. It codes for CASSTFLGGELFF.

On this clone itself: One end of the junction is discordant with germline, which a read error may explain. CDR3 amino acids: CASSQTTGEVQFTLHF. The CDR3 DNA follows: TGCGCCAGCAGCCAGACGACAGGGGAGGTCCAATTCACCCTCCACTTT. The gene calls are TRBV13 and TRBJ1-6, with TRBD1 matching over 8 bases. Germline CDR1 PRHDT, CDR2 FYEKMQ (reference sequence). The CDR3 runs 16 residues.

A word on this clone: The junction does not match germline at one end; this may be a read error. The chain links TRBV29-1 to TRBJ2-1; D is uncertain. Germline V CDR1 and CDR2: SQVTM, ANQGSEA. The CDR3 is made up of 15 amino acids. The CDR3 coding sequence is TGCAGCTTTGAAGGTGCGGTACCAATATACAATGAGCAGTTCTTC. This sequence encodes CSFEGAVPIYNEQFF.

The genes are TRBV5-6 and TRBJ2-2, with 14 nucleotides matching TRBD2. Trimming at V came to 4 bases and at J to 0 bases, leaving 8 bases not matched to a gene. Germline CDR1 and CDR2: SGHDT and YYEEEE. The CDR3 covers 19 residues. CDR3: CASSQRGTSGSPNTGELFF. CDR3 DNA: TGTGCCAGCAGCCAACGTGGGACTAGCGGGAGCCCGAACACCGGGGAGCTGTTTTTT.

This clone was seen a handful of times. The chain carries TRBV11-2 and TRBJ2-7; 10 nucleotides match TRBD2. V lost 1 base, J lost 8 bases, and 8 bases stayed unmatched. CDR3 length: 15 residues. The germline V gene has CDR1 SGHAT and CDR2 FQNNGV. CDR3 in DNA: TGTGCCAGCAGCTTAGCTTGGGTAGCGGGGGGAAAGCAGTACTTC. Its protein is CASSLAWVAGGKQYF.